These T cell receptor beta chains were read from a single sample in a study of blood T cell repertoires in COVID-19. Clones were sequenced by immunoSEQ multiplex PCR, and TCRdb holds only the in-frame ones, with some missing. The table lists about 280,000 clones, 85% of them singletons, with 10% to 15% in the top ten. The sequenced material came from peripheral blood. These TCRs come from a human donor in a cohort sampled during active COVID-19. The CDR3 runs from the conserved cysteine through the conserved F or W. D genes are given only for firm matches. For some rows the clone size is stated as once, few or many, or as a class when expanded; others skip it.

>TRBV21-1|-|-|TRBJ2-5
CANSGESETQYF
TGTGCCAACTCAGGGGAGAGCGAGACCCAGTACTTC
>TRBV2|-|TRBD2|TRBJ2-5
CASRGGSSAETQYF
TGTGCCAGCAGGGGCGGGAGTTCGGCAGAGACCCAGTACTTC
>TRBV28|-|-|TRBJ2-2
CASSRTGAGELFF
TGTGCCAGCAGTCGAACGGGGGCCGGGGAGCTGTTTTTT
>TRBV12-2|-|-|TRBJ2-1
CASRLIGCSTRTASGRAPENEQFF
TGTGCAAGTCGCTTAATCGGTTGTAGTACCAGGACAGCTAGCGGGAGGGCCCCCGAAAATGAGCAGTTCTTC
>TRBV27|-|-|TRBJ1-6
CASSFFSYNSPLHF
TGTGCCAGCAGTTTCTTCTCCTATAATTCACCCCTCCACTTT
>TRBV24-1|-|-|TRBJ2-1
CATSDHRVLSNEQFF
TGTGCCACCAGTGACCACAGGGTGCTTAGCAATGAGCAGTTCTTC
>TRBV2|-|-|TRBJ1-2
CASGGGYGYTF
TGTGCCAGCGGGGGGGGCTATGGCTACACCTTC
>TRBV9|-|TRBD2|TRBJ2-2
CASSVISGGYTGELFF
TGTGCCAGCAGCGTAATTAGCGGGGGGTACACCGGGGAGCTGTTTTTT
>TRBV6-1|once|-|TRBJ2-1
CASSRPQGHNEQFF
TGTGCCAGCAGCCGCCCTCAGGGTCACAATGAGCAGTTCTTC
>TRBV19|many|TRBD2|TRBJ2-1
CASSITAGSPIEQFF
TGTGCCAGTAGTATAACAGCGGGATCTCCGATTGAGCAGTTCTTC
>TRBV30|-|-|TRBJ2-1
CAWGILDREQFF
TGTGCCTGGGGTATCCTAGACAGGGAGCAGTTCTTC
>TRBV15|-|-|TRBJ1-1
CATSRVGRGTEAFF
TGTGCCACCAGCAGAGTTGGGAGGGGTACTGAAGCTTTCTTT
>TRBV6-5|-|TRBD1|TRBJ1-5
CASTRTGGRQPQHF
TGTGCCAGCACCAGGACAGGGGGGCGTCAGCCCCAGCATTTT
>TRBV7-3|-|-|TRBJ2-1
CASSLVAVSYNEQFF
TGTGCCAGCAGCTTAGTCGCGGTCTCCTACAATGAGCAGTTCTTC
>TRBV7-2|-|TRBD1|TRBJ2-2
CASSRTGVAGELFF
TGTGCCAGCAGCCGGACAGGTGTAGCCGGGGAGCTGTTTTTT
>TRBV28|few|-|TRBJ2-3
CASSFYTDTQYF
TGTGCCAGCAGTTTTTACACAGATACGCAGTATTTT
>TRBV11-2|few|-|TRBJ2-7
CASSLYRGRSSYEQYF
TGTGCCAGCAGCTTATACCGCGGCCGAAGCTCCTACGAGCAGTACTTC
>TRBV7-8|-|-|TRBJ2-1
CASSLAGLGGEQFF
TGTGCCAGCAGCTTAGCAGGTCTGGGAGGTGAGCAGTTCTTC
>TRBV30|-|-|TRBJ2-7
CAWSPKPGTSAYEQYF
TGTGCCTGGAGTCCGAAACCCGGGACTTCTGCCTACGAGCAGTACTTC
>TRBV24-1|-|TRBD2|TRBJ2-1
CATSDSSSGRGSSYNEQFF
TGTGCCACCAGTGATTCTTCAAGCGGGCGGGGGAGCTCCTACAATGAGCAGTTCTTC
>TRBV30|-|-|TRBJ1-5
CAWSPTGPRHQPQHF
TGTGCCTGGAGCCCGACAGGACCTAGGCATCAGCCCCAGCATTTT
>TRBV5-5|-|-|TRBJ1-1
CASSFRRDGEAFF
TGTGCCAGCAGCTTTCGGAGGGATGGTGAAGCTTTCTTT
>TRBV7-7|once|TRBD2|TRBJ2-1
CASSLGLDTSGAYNEQFF
TGTGCCAGCAGCTTAGGGTTAGATACTAGCGGAGCCTACAATGAGCAGTTCTTC
>TRBV6-5|few|-|TRBJ1-5
CASSQDRGRRPQHF
TGTGCCAGCAGTCAGGACAGAGGCCGCCGGCCCCAGCATTTT
>TRBV6-5|-|TRBD2|TRBJ2-1
CASLPGGSYNEQFF
TGTGCCAGCCTCCCGGGGGGCTCCTACAATGAGCAGTTCTTC
>TRBV7-9|-|TRBD1|TRBJ1-5
CASSFDVTGGGTPQHF
TGTGCCAGCAGCTTTGATGTTACAGGGGGCGGTACGCCCCAGCATTTT
>TRBV9|-|-|TRBJ1-1
CASSVEGQGSTEAFF
TGTGCCAGCAGCGTAGAGGGGCAGGGAAGCACTGAAGCTTTCTTT
>TRBV11-3|-|-|TRBJ2-1
CASSLDGDRGPATREQFF
TGTGCCAGCAGCTTAGATGGCGATAGAGGCCCCGCAACCCGGGAGCAGTTCTTC
>TRBV28|-|-|TRBJ1-1
CASSLSLLAEAFF
TGTGCCAGCAGTTTATCCCTCCTAGCTGAAGCTTTCTTT
>TRBV11-2|-|-|TRBJ2-7
CASSSTSYEQYF
TGTGCCAGCAGCTCGACTAGTTACGAGCAGTACTTC
>TRBV19|-|-|TRBJ1-1
CASAKSGVGTEAFF
TGTGCCAGTGCCAAATCAGGGGTCGGCACTGAAGCTTTCTTT
>TRBV13|-|-|TRBJ2-1
CASSLGVAYNEQFF
TGTGCCAGCAGCTTAGGTGTAGCCTACAATGAGCAGTTCTTC
>TRBV5-1|-|-|TRBJ2-1
CASSLVVEAGNEQFF
TGCGCCAGCAGCTTGGTTGTCGAAGCGGGTAATGAGCAGTTCTTC
>TRBV3-1/TRBV3-2|-|TRBD1|TRBJ1-4
CASSQAPGTEEKLFF
TGTGCCAGCAGCCAAGCCCCCGGGACAGAGGAAAAACTGTTTTTT
>TRBV7-8|-|-|TRBJ1-5
CASSLFSGRGSNQPQHF
TGTGCCAGCAGCTTATTCTCCGGTCGTGGTAGCAATCAGCCCCAGCATTTT
>TRBV9|-|TRBD2|TRBJ2-1
CASSVGGGHNEQFF
TGTGCCAGCAGCGTAGGCGGGGGACACAATGAGCAGTTCTTC
>TRBV6-6|few|TRBD2|TRBJ2-2
CASSRGYAIAGGPVRGTGELFF
TGTGCCAGCAGTCGGGGTTACGCTATAGCGGGAGGGCCTGTAAGGGGCACCGGGGAGCTGTTTTTT
>TRBV18|-|-|TRBJ2-3
CASSPRLVGATDTQYF
TGTGCCAGCTCACCAAGGCTAGTGGGGGCCACAGATACGCAGTATTTT
>TRBV5-4|-|-|TRBJ2-7
CASSLEVGVTEQYF
TGTGCCAGCAGCTTGGAGGTTGGAGTAACCGAGCAGTACTTC
>TRBV14|once|-|TRBJ1-1
CASSQDYSPYMNTEAFF
TGTGCCAGCAGCCAAGACTACAGTCCATATATGAACACTGAAGCTTTCTTT
>TRBV16|-|TRBD2|TRBJ2-5
CASSQRGDRQETQYF
TGTGCCAGCAGCCAACGGGGGGACCGACAAGAGACCCAGTACTTC